A selection of T cell receptor beta chains follows, all from one sample in a study of blood T cells in healthy people across ages. TCRdb re-derived calls from the 5' RACE reads in MiXCR, one entry per CDR3 protein. Among 550,000 to 700,000 distinct CDR3 sequences listed, approximately 25% were seen once. Sequencing was performed on blood. The source of these receptors is a woman aged 70-85 years in good health. The CDR3 runs from the conserved cysteine through the conserved F or W. D genes are given only for firm matches. Not every row has a clone size; where given, it reads once, few, many or a size class.

cdr3_nt,cdr3_aa,v_call,clone_size,j_call,d_call
TGTGCCAGCAGCTTGGCCGGCGGGGGGGAAGACAATGAGCAGTTCTTC,CASSLAGGGEDNEQFF,TRBV5-4,few,TRBJ2-1,TRBD2
TGTGCTAGCAGCCCCTCGACTGCGAGCACAGATACGCAGTATTTT,CASSPSTASTDTQYF,TRBV7-7,.,TRBJ2-3,.
TGCAGTGCTAGAGATGGGACTAGGACAGGGGTGGAGAATCAGCCCCAGCATTTT,CSARDGTRTGVENQPQHF,TRBV20-1,.,TRBJ1-5,TRBD1
TGTGCCAGCAGCGTAAACCAAGATCAGCCCCAGCATTTT,CASSVNQDQPQHF,TRBV9,few,TRBJ1-5,.
TGCAGTGCTCCGCTGGGGGTATCAATTGGCGAGCAGTACTTC,CSAPLGVSIGEQYF,TRBV20-1,few,TRBJ2-7,.
TGTGCCAGCAGTTTTTACAGGGCGAACACTGAAGCTTTCTTT,CASSFYRANTEAFF,TRBV12-3/TRBV12-4,few,TRBJ1-1,.
TGTGCCAGCATTTTCACCGGGGAGCTGTTTTTT,CASIFTGELFF,TRBV12-3/TRBV12-4,few,TRBJ2-2,.
TGTGCCAGCAGCCTCAATTTCGGAAACACCATATATTTT,CASSLNFGNTIYF,TRBV7-9,.,TRBJ1-3,.
TGCGCCAGCAGCATCCAAGAGACCCAGTACTTC,CASSIQETQYF,TRBV12-3/TRBV12-4,many,TRBJ2-5,.
TGTGCCAGCAGTGAATACAGAATGCGCAATCAGCCCCAGCATTTT,CASSEYRMRNQPQHF,TRBV6-1,.,TRBJ1-5,.
TGTGCCAGCAGTCCTTCACCGGGCCGCTCTGGAAACACCATATATTTT,CASSPSPGRSGNTIYF,TRBV27,.,TRBJ1-3,.
TGTGCCAGCAGTGAGTCGGGACAGGGCAACAATGAGCAGTTCTTC,CASSESGQGNNEQFF,TRBV25-1,.,TRBJ2-1,TRBD1
TGCGCCAGCAGCTTGAGGGGGGACTCTGAAAAACTGTTTTTT,CASSLRGDSEKLFF,TRBV5-1,few,TRBJ1-4,.
TGTGCCAGCTCCCGACAAGGCGCAACAGGCATTCAGTACTTC,CASSRQGATGIQYF,TRBV28,few,TRBJ2-4,.
TGCAGCGTTGGACGAGGTGGGCAGGGAGGCACCGGGGAGCTGTTTTTT,CSVGRGGQGGTGELFF,TRBV29-1,.,TRBJ2-2,.
TGTGCCAGCAGTGTTAAAACTGTCTATTTT,CASSVKTVYF,TRBV2,.,TRBJ1-4,.
TGCGCCAGCAGCCCAATTCCCATCGTTGGGGGGCAAGAGACCCAGTACTTC,CASSPIPIVGGQETQYF,TRBV5-1,.,TRBJ2-5,.